These 4 T cell receptor beta chains originate from one sample sequenced in a study of blood T cell repertoires in COVID-19. Assay: immunoSEQ multiplex PCR; the TCRdb copy retains only in-frame clones and omits some. The data hold about 95,000 clones, with roughly 81% observed a single time. The sequenced sample consisted of peripheral blood. Every receptor here comes from a man older than 75 with COVID-19, enrolled during active disease.

The CDR3 nucleotides read TGTGCCAGCAGCCGCGACAGACAAGAGACCCAGTACTTC. This gives the protein CASSRDRQETQYF. This chain uses TRBV5-6 with TRBJ2-5, with D perhaps matching TRBD1 (5 bases). The V gene lost 4 bases and the J gene lost 2 bases, with 9 bases spanning the gap. The length of the CDR3 is 13 residues. Germline V CDR1 and CDR2: SGHDT, YYEEEE.

The V and J genes are TRBV10-3 and TRBJ1-1; 7 nucleotides match TRBD1. CDR1 is ENHRY and CDR2 is SYGVKD in the germline V gene. The CDR3 consists of 15 residues. The V segment lost 0 bases and the J segment 1 base; nucleotides outside the gene matches: 2. CDR3 region: CAISESRTGNTEAFF. The DNA of the CDR3 is TGTGCCATCAGTGAGTCCAGGACAGGGAACACTGAAGCTTTCTTT.

The chain uses TRBV5-6 and TRBJ2-3, with no clear D. Between the trimmed V and J ends, which lost 5 bases and 2 bases, there was a span of 9 bases. CDR1 and CDR2 (germline): SGHDT, YYEEEE. The CDR3 contains 13 residues. CDR3 DNA sequence: TGTGCCAGCAGTGCCACAATCACAGATACGCAGTATTTT. This sequence encodes CASSATITDTQYF.

By share of the sample, this clone is medium-sized. The chain recombines TRBV5-1 with TRBJ1-2; the D gene is possibly TRBD1 (6 bases). Germline CDR1 and CDR2: SGHRS and YFSETQ. Trimming removed 0 bases at V and 4 bases at J, with 19 bases between. The CDR3 has 17 residues. This CDR3 reads CASSLDIFGQSLYGYTF. CDR3 in DNA: TGCGCCAGCAGCTTGGACATATTCGGACAGAGCCTCTATGGCTACACCTTC.